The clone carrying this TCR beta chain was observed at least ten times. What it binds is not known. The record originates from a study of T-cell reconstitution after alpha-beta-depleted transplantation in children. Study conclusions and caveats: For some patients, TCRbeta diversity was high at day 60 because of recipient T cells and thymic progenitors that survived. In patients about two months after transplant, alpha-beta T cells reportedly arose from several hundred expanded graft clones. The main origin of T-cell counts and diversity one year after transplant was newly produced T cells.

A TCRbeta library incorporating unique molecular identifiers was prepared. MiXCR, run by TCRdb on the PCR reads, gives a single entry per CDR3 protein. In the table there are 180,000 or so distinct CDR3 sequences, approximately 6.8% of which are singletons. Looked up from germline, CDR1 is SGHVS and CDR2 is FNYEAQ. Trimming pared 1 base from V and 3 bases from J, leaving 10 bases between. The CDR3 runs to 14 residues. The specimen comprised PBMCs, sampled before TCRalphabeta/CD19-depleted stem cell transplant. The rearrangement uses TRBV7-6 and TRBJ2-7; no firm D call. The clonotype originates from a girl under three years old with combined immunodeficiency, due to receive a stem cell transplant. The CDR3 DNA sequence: TGTGCCAGCAGCTTAGAGCCGGAGAACTACGAGCAGTACTTC. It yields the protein CASSLEPENYEQYF.